This is a list of T cell receptor beta chains from one sample in a study of T cells in Graves' hyperthyroidism and ophthalmopathy. TCRdb redid the calling of the multiplex PCR reads with MiXCR, one entry per CDR3 protein. In the table there are over 500,000 distinct CDR3 sequences, about 14% of which are singletons. The sequencing input was blood. These receptors all stem from a woman between 40 and 55 years old with Graves' hyperthyroidism. CDR3s include the opening cysteine and the closing phenylalanine or tryptophan. D genes are given only for firm matches. Rows may omit the clone size; those that give it use once, few, many or a size class.

CDR3 protein	CDR3 DNA	V gene	J gene	D gene	clone size
CSATVFDEQFF	TGCAGTGCTACCGTGTTCGATGAGCAGTTCTTC	TRBV20-1	TRBJ2-1	-	few
CASSLLAGGDEQFF	TGTGCCAGCAGCTTACTAGCGGGAGGGGATGAGCAGTTCTTC	TRBV7-3	TRBJ2-1	TRBD2	many
CASSALGSRGNQPQHF	TGTGCCAGCAGTGCCCTTGGGTCCCGAGGGAATCAGCCCCAGCATTTT	TRBV2	TRBJ1-5	-	few
CASSPLAGVDEQFF	TGTGCCAGCAGTCCATTAGCGGGAGTCGATGAGCAGTTCTTC	TRBV12-3/TRBV12-4	TRBJ2-1	TRBD2	many
CASRRDRGNTIYF	TGTGCCAGCAGGCGGGACAGGGGAAACACCATATATTTT	TRBV28	TRBJ1-3	TRBD1	many
CSVEQGLAGELFF	TGCAGCGTCGAACAGGGGCTGGCCGGGGAGCTGTTTTTT	TRBV29-1	TRBJ2-2	TRBD1	few
CASSLWPQREDYEQYF	TGTGCCAGCAGTTTATGGCCCCAGCGGGAGGACTACGAGCAGTACTTC	TRBV28	TRBJ2-7	TRBD2	many
CASSSSGRASETQYF	TGTGCCAGCAGCTCCAGCGGGAGGGCCTCGGAGACCCAGTACTTC	TRBV5-6	TRBJ2-5	TRBD2	few
CASSPLPGLNTEAFF	TGTGCCAGCAGCCCACTTCCCGGACTGAACACTGAAGCTTTCTTT	TRBV13	TRBJ1-1	-	many
CASSLNFLGSSYNEQFF	TGTGCCAGCAGCTTAAACTTTCTGGGAAGCTCCTACAATGAGCAGTTCTTC	TRBV7-3	TRBJ2-1	-	many
CAWSVNRQRKGNNEQFF	TGTGCCTGGAGTGTAAACAGACAGAGGAAGGGAAACAATGAGCAGTTCTTC	TRBV30	TRBJ2-1	-	-
CASSANMRGGISNYGYTF	TGTGCCAGCAGTGCGAACATGCGCGGTGGCATCTCTAACTATGGCTACACCTTC	TRBV27	TRBJ1-2	-	many
CASNPWDGTGELFF	TGTGCCAGCAATCCTTGGGACGGCACCGGGGAGCTGTTTTTT	TRBV2	TRBJ2-2	-	few
CASSQVKISGNTIYF	TGTGCCAGCAGCCAAGTGAAGATCTCTGGAAACACCATATATTTT	TRBV3-1	TRBJ1-3	-	-
CASSPSTVNYNEQFF	TGTGCCAGCTCACCATCGACAGTGAATTACAATGAGCAGTTCTTC	TRBV18	TRBJ2-1	-	many
CASSGGANVLTF	TGTGCCAGCAGTGGTGGGGCCAACGTCCTGACTTTC	TRBV6-1	TRBJ2-6	-	many
CASSFGRGELFF	TGTGCCAGCAGTTTCGGACGCGGGGAGCTGTTTTTT	TRBV27	TRBJ2-2	-	many
CASSLHTGADTQYF	TGTGCCAGCAGTTTACACACAGGGGCAGATACGCAGTATTTT	TRBV27	TRBJ2-3	TRBD1	few
CASSLGGDGEQYF	TGTGCCAGCAGTCTGGGCGGTGATGGCGAGCAGTACTTC	TRBV7-9	TRBJ2-7	-	many
CAISVGENTEAFF	TGTGCCATCAGTGTGGGGGAGAACACTGAAGCTTTCTTT	TRBV10-3	TRBJ1-1	-	many
CASSQESPSGSSYNEQFF	TGTGCCAGCAGCCAAGAGAGTCCTAGCGGGAGCTCCTACAATGAGCAGTTCTTC	TRBV14	TRBJ2-1	TRBD2	many
CSASGIDYNEQFF	TGCAGTGCTAGCGGGATTGACTACAATGAGCAGTTCTTC	TRBV20-1	TRBJ2-1	-	few
CSVEPRSSSYNEQFF	TGCAGCGTTGAACCTCGGTCGAGCTCCTACAATGAGCAGTTCTTC	TRBV29-1	TRBJ2-1	-	few
CASSSTILLAGVNEQYF	TGCGCCAGCAGCTCTACCATCCTACTAGCGGGAGTAAACGAGCAGTACTTC	TRBV5-1	TRBJ2-7	TRBD2	-
CASSLAVDYEQYF	TGTGCCAGCAGTTTGGCGGTAGACTACGAGCAGTACTTC	TRBV27	TRBJ2-7	-	few
CASSYPRGGSQPQHF	TGTGCCAGCAGTTATCCCAGGGGCGGCAGTCAGCCCCAGCATTTT	TRBV28	TRBJ1-5	-	many
CSARDLLAGGSYEQYF	TGCAGTGCTAGAGATCTGCTTGCGGGGGGATCCTACGAGCAGTACTTC	TRBV20-1	TRBJ2-7	TRBD2	many
CASSVTGSFLDTQYF	TGTGCCAGCAGTGTTACAGGGTCGTTCCTGGATACGCAGTATTTT	TRBV6-1	TRBJ2-3	-	many
CSARRGYGYNEQFF	TGCAGTGCTAGAAGGGGGTACGGTTACAATGAGCAGTTCTTC	TRBV20-1	TRBJ2-1	-	many
CASSERGLNTEAFF	TGTGCCAGCAGTGAAAGGGGGCTTAACACTGAAGCTTTCTTT	TRBV6-1	TRBJ1-1	TRBD1	many
CASSQDPDYNEQFF	TGTGCCAGCAGCCAAGATCCCGATTACAATGAGCAGTTCTTC	TRBV4-2	TRBJ2-1	-	-
CATSDSGRRQSFQETQYF	TGTGCCACCAGTGATTCTGGTAGGAGACAGTCATTCCAAGAGACCCAGTACTTC	TRBV24-1	TRBJ2-5	-	many
CSASEGGGYGYTF	TGCAGTGCTAGCGAGGGGGGAGGCTATGGCTACACCTTC	TRBV20-1	TRBJ1-2	-	many
CASSFGQPGNTIYF	TGTGCCAGCAGCTTTGGACAGCCTGGAAACACCATATATTTT	TRBV5-4	TRBJ1-3	-	-
CASSLELARSRDTQYF	TGCGCCAGCAGCTTGGAGTTAGCCCGATCGAGAGATACGCAGTATTTT	TRBV5-1	TRBJ2-3	-	many
CASSHRGASYEQYF	TGTGCCAGCAGCCATAGGGGGGCCTCCTACGAGCAGTACTTC	TRBV3-1	TRBJ2-7	-	few
CASRPGQGLETQYF	TGTGCCAGCAGACCGGGACAGGGGTTGGAGACCCAGTACTTC	TRBV28	TRBJ2-5	TRBD1	-
CSVLHRGDEQFF	TGCAGCGTCCTCCACCGGGGGGATGAGCAGTTCTTC	TRBV29-1	TRBJ2-1	TRBD2	few
CAISDWGASGYTF	TGTGCCATCAGTGATTGGGGGGCGAGTGGCTACACCTTC	TRBV10-3	TRBJ1-2	-	-
CATSDFGGGELFF	TGTGCCACCAGTGATTTCGGAGGCGGGGAGCTGTTTTTT	TRBV24-1	TRBJ2-2	-	few
CASSQDQRLATHNEQFF	TGTGCCAGCAGCCAAGATCAGAGACTAGCTACCCACAATGAGCAGTTCTTC	TRBV3-1	TRBJ2-1	TRBD2	-
CSAEGTGAGTQYF	TGCAGCGCCGAGGGGACAGGGGCCGGGACCCAGTACTTC	TRBV29-1	TRBJ2-5	TRBD1	-
CASATGSDEQFF	TGCGCCAGCGCGACAGGGAGCGATGAGCAGTTCTTC	TRBV5-1	TRBJ2-1	TRBD1	-
CASSLAANSNQPQHF	TGTGCCAGCAGTTTGGCGGCAAATAGCAATCAGCCCCAGCATTTT	TRBV27	TRBJ1-5	-	few
CASSHRDSGEKLFF	TGTGCCAGCAGCCATCGGGACAGCGGCGAAAAACTGTTTTTT	TRBV3-1	TRBJ1-4	TRBD1	many
CASSSKSRGEQFF	TGTGCCAGCAGTTCCAAGTCCCGGGGGGAGCAGTTCTTC	TRBV12-3/TRBV12-4	TRBJ2-1	-	few
CASSPGWGTDTQYF	TGTGCCAGCAGCCCAGGGTGGGGCACAGATACGCAGTATTTT	TRBV7-6	TRBJ2-3	-	many
CASSLRSADTYEQYF	TGCGCCAGCAGCTTGAGATCCGCGGATACCTACGAGCAGTACTTC	TRBV5-1	TRBJ2-7	-	many
CASSLWSGGRYNEQFF	TGTGCCAGCAGCTTATGGTCGGGAGGGCGGTACAATGAGCAGTTCTTC	TRBV7-3	TRBJ2-1	TRBD2	many
CASSLYGREIDTQYF	TGTGCCAGCAGCTTATATGGCCGGGAGATAGATACGCAGTATTTT	TRBV13	TRBJ2-3	-	-
CASSPRSLAGVMETQYF	TGTGCCAGCTCACCACGATCGCTAGCGGGAGTAATGGAGACCCAGTACTTC	TRBV18	TRBJ2-5	TRBD2	-
CASSPKGTGGFYEQYF	TGCGCCAGCAGCCCTAAGGGGACAGGGGGCTTCTACGAGCAGTACTTC	TRBV5-1	TRBJ2-7	TRBD1	many
CSARTLGPDTEAFF	TGCAGTGCTAGGACGCTGGGGCCTGACACTGAAGCTTTCTTT	TRBV20-1	TRBJ1-1	-	many
CSVEPGDTQYF	TGCAGTGTAGAGCCCGGGGATACGCAGTATTTT	TRBV20-1	TRBJ2-3	-	many
CASSQVSREQYF	TGTGCCAGCAGCCAAGTTTCCAGGGAGCAGTACTTC	TRBV3-1	TRBJ2-7	-	few
CASSLVGIKETQYF	TGTGCCAGCAGCTTAGTTGGGATAAAAGAGACCCAGTACTTC	TRBV7-9	TRBJ2-5	-	-
CRVQGVNEKLFF	TGCAGAGTACAGGGAGTTAATGAAAAACTGTTTTTT	TRBV20-1	TRBJ1-4	-	many
CASRRLTGSNEQFF	TGTGCCAGCAGACGACTTACAGGGTCCAATGAGCAGTTCTTC	TRBV11-3	TRBJ2-1	-	many